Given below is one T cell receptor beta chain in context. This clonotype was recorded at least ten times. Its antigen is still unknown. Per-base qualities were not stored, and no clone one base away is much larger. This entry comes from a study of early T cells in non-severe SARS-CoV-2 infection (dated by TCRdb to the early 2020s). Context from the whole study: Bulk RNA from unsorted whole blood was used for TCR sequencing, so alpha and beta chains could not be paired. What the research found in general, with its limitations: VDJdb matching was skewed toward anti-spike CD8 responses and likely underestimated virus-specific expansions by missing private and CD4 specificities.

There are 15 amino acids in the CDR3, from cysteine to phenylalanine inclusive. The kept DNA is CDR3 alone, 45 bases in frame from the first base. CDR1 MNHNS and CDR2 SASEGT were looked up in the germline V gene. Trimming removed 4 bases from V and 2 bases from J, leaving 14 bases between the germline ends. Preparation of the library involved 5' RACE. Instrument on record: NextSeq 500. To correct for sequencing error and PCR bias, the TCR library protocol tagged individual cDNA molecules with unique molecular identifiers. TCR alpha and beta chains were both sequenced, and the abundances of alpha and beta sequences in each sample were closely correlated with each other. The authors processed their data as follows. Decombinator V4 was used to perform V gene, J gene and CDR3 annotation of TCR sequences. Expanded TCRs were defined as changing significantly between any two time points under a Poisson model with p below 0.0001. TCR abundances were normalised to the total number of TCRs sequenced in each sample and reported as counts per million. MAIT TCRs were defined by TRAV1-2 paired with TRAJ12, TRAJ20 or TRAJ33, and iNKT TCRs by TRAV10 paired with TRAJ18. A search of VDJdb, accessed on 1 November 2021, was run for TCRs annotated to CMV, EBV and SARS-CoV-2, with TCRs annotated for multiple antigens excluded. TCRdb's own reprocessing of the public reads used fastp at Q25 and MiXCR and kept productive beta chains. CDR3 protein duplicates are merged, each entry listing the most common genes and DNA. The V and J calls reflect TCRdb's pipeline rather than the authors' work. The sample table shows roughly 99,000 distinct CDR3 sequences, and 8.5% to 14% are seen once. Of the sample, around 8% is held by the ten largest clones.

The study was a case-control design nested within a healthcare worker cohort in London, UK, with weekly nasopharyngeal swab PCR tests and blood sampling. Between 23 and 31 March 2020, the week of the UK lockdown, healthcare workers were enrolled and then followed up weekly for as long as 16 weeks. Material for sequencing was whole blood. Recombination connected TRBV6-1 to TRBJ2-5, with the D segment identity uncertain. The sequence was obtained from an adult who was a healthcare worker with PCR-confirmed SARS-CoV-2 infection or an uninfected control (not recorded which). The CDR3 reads CASSVWQVVQETQYF. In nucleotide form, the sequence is TGTGCCAGCAGTGTATGGCAGGTAGTACAAGAGACCCAGTACTTC.